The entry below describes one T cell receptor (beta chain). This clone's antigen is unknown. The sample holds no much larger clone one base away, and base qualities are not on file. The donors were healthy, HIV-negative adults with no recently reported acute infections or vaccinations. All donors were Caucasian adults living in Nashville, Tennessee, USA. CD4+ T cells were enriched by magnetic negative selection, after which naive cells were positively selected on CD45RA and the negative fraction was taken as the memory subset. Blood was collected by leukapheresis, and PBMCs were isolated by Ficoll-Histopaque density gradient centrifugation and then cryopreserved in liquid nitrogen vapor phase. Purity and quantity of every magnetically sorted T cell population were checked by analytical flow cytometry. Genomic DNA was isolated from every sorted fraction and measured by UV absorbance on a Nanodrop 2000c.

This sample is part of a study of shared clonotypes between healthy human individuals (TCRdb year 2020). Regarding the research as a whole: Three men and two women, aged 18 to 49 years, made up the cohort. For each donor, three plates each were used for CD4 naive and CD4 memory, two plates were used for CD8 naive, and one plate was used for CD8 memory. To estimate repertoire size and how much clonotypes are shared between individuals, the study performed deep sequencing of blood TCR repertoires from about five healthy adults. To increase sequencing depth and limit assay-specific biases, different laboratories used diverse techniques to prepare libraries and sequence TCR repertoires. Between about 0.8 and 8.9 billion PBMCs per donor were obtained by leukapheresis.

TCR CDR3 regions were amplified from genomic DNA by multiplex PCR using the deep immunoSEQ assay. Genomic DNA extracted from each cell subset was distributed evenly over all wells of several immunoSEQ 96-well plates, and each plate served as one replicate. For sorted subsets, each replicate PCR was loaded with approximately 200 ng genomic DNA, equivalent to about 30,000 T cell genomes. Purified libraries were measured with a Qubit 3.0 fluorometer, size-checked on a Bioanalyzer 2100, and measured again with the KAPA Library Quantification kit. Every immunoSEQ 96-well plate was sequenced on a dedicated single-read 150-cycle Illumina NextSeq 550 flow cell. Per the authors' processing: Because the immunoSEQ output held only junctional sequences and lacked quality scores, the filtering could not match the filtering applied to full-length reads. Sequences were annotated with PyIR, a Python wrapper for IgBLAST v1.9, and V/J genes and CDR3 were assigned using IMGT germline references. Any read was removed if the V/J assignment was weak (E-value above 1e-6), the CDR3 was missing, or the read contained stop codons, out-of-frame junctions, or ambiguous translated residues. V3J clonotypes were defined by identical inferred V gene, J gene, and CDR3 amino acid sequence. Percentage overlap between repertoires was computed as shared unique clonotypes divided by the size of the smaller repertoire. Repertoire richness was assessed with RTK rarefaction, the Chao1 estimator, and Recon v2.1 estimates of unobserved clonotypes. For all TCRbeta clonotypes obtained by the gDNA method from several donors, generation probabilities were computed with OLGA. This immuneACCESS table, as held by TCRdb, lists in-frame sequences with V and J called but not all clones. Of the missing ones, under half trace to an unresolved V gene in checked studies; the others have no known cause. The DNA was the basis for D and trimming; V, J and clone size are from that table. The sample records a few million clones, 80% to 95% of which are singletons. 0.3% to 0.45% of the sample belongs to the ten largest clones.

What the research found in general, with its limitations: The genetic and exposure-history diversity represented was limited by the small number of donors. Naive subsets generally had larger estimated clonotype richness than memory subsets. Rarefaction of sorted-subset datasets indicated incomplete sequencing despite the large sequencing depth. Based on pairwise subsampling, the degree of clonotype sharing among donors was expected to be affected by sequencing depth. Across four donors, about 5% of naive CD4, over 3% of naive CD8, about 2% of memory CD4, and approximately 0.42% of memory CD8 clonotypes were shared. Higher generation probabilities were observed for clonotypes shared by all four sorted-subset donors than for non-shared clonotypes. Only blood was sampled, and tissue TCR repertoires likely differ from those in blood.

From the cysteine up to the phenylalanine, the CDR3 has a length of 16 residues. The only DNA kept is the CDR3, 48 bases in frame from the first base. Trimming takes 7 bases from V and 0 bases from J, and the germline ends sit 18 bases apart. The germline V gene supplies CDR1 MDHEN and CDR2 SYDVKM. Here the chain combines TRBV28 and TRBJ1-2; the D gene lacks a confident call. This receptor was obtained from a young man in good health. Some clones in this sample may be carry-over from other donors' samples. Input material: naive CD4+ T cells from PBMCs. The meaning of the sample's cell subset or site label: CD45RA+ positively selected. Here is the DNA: TGTGCCAGCACCCTCCTGTGGGAGTCCACTAACTATGGCTACACCTTC. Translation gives CASTLLWESTNYGYTF.